This is a list of T cell receptor beta chains from one sample in a study of identical twins. Each CDR3 protein gets one entry after TCRdb re-called the 5' RACE reads with MiXCR. The repertoire holds roughly 350,000 distinct CDR3 sequences, with about 10% as singletons. The specimen sequenced was naive T cells sorted from blood. The receptors come from a woman between 50 and 59 years old in good health. Both conserved end residues are part of each CDR3. The D gene is left open where the match is weak. Size values are once, few and many counts, or a class for expanded clones, and some rows have none.

abundance | d_gene | j_gene | v_gene | CDR3aa | CDR3nt
many | NA | TRBJ2-2 | TRBV10-3 | CAISESAANTGELFF | TGTGCCATCAGTGAGTCGGCAGCGAACACCGGGGAGCTGTTTTTT
few | NA | TRBJ1-2 | TRBV2 | CASSEQATWGYTF | TGTGCCAGCAGTGAACAGGCCACGTGGGGCTACACCTTC
once | NA | TRBJ2-1 | TRBV24-1 | CTTSDFPGVMGEQFF | TGTACCACCAGTGATTTCCCAGGGGTGATGGGTGAGCAGTTCTTC
many | TRBD1 | TRBJ2-1 | TRBV29-1 | CSVHQRQGVSYNEQFF | TGCAGCGTTCACCAACGACAGGGGGTGTCCTACAATGAGCAGTTCTTC
NA | NA | TRBJ2-5 | TRBV14 | CASSQVRTAGTQYF | TGTGCCAGCAGCCAAGTACGGACCGCGGGGACCCAGTACTTC
NA | NA | TRBJ2-5 | TRBV27 | CASSLSGSAYQETQYF | TGTGCCAGCAGTTTATCCGGGTCCGCGTACCAAGAGACCCAGTACTTC
NA | NA | TRBJ2-4 | TRBV27 | CASSYSSSKNIQYF | TGTGCCAGCAGTTACAGTAGCTCCAAAAACATTCAGTACTTC
few | TRBD1 | TRBJ2-3 | TRBV5-1 | CASSLVQGDPDTQYF | TGCGCCAGCAGCTTGGTACAGGGGGATCCAGATACGCAGTATTTT
many | NA | TRBJ2-2 | TRBV28 | CASSLALREGGELFF | TGTGCCAGCAGTTTAGCTCTCAGGGAAGGCGGGGAGCTGTTTTTT
few | NA | TRBJ2-5 | TRBV20-1 | CSARWAVQETQYF | TGCAGTGCTAGGTGGGCAGTTCAAGAGACCCAGTACTTC
many | NA | TRBJ1-1 | TRBV4-1 | CASSQETDYTEAFF | TGCGCCAGCAGCCAAGAGACAGATTACACTGAAGCTTTCTTT
NA | NA | TRBJ2-3 | TRBV5-1 | CASSGGVPDTQYF | TGCGCCAGCAGCGGGGGTGTACCAGATACGCAGTATTTT
NA | NA | TRBJ2-1 | TRBV12-3/TRBV12-4 | CASSLLNLLEQFF | TGTGCCAGCAGTCTCCTGAACCTGCTTGAGCAGTTCTTC
few | TRBD2 | TRBJ2-1 | TRBV5-1 | CASSGLAMNSEQFF | TGCGCCAGCAGCGGACTAGCGATGAATAGTGAGCAGTTCTTC
many | NA | TRBJ1-5 | TRBV29-1 | CSAGEFGPQHF | TGCAGCGCAGGGGAATTTGGGCCCCAGCATTTT
NA | TRBD2 | TRBJ2-1 | TRBV27 | CASSQTSGRAKYEQFF | TGTGCCAGCAGCCAAACTAGCGGGAGGGCCAAATATGAGCAGTTCTTC
few | TRBD1 | TRBJ1-5 | TRBV25-1 | CASEGASNQPQHF | TGTGCCAGTGAGGGGGCGAGCAATCAGCCCCAGCATTTT
NA | TRBD1 | TRBJ2-2 | TRBV18 | CASSQGQGASGTGELFF | TGTGCCAGCTCACAGGGACAGGGGGCGTCGGGCACCGGGGAGCTGTTTTTT
many | NA | TRBJ2-1 | TRBV4-1 | CASSQVGGHGRTSYNEQFF | TGCGCCAGCAGCCAAGTAGGGGGACACGGGAGGACCTCCTACAATGAGCAGTTCTTC
few | TRBD1 | TRBJ1-2 | TRBV4-1 | CASSHQDRVGYGYTF | TGCGCCAGCAGCCATCAGGACAGGGTGGGCTATGGCTACACCTTC
many | TRBD1 | TRBJ1-1 | TRBV5-8 | CASSLGDRANTEAFF | TGTGCCAGCAGCTTGGGGGACAGGGCGAACACTGAAGCTTTCTTT
many | NA | TRBJ2-1 | TRBV5-5 | CASSLATYNEQFF | TGTGCCAGCAGCTTGGCTACATACAATGAGCAGTTCTTC